This paragraph covers one T cell receptor (beta chain) sequence. This entry is derived from a study of T-cell reconstitution after alpha-beta-depleted transplantation in children. Germline V gene lookup returns CDR1 MGHDK and CDR2 SYGVNS. V dropped 0 bases and J dropped 3 bases, with 6 bases sitting between them. The CDR3 totals 13 residues. Preparing the TCRbeta library involved the use of unique molecular identifiers. TCRdb processed the PCR reads anew with MiXCR; each CDR3 protein has one entry. The repertoire holds 490,000 or so distinct CDR3 sequences, with roughly an eighth as singletons. This clonotype was obtained from a human donor who donated a stem cell graft to a child with combined immunodeficiency. The sequencing here drew on PBMCs from the stem cell graft donor, taken from the stem cell graft. The chain has TRBV25-1 and TRBJ2-7; D remains unclear. CDR3 loop: CASSEYMDYEQYF. In DNA form, the CDR3 reads TGTGCCAGCAGTGAATATATGGACTACGAGCAGTACTTC.